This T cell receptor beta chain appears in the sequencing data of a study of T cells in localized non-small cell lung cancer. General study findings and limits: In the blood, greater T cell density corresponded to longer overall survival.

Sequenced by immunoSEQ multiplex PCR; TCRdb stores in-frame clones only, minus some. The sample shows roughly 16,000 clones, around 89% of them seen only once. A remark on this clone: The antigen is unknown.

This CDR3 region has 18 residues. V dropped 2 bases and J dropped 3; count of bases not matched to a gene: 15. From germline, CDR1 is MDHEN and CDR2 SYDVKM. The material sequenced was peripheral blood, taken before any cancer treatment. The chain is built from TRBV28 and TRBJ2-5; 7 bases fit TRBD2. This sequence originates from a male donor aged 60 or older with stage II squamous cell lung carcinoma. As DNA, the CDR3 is TGTGCCAGCAGTTTAATTATTGTTAGGGCTCGGGGGGAAGAGACCCAGTACTTC. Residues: CASSLIIVRARGEETQYF.